This T cell receptor beta chain came from a study of shared clonotypes between healthy human individuals. A CD45RA+ naive subset and a CD45RA-negative memory subset were split from CD4+ cells. Repertoires were generated with immunoSEQ multiplex PCR, while TCRdb's copy carries only in-frame clones and drops some. The sample records 2 million to 2.5 million clones, 80% to 95% being singletons. This TCR was sampled from a man aged 18-30 years in good health. Some clones in this sample may be carry-over from other donors' samples. Sequencing input: naive CD4+ T cells from PBMCs. Indicated subset: CD45RA+ positively selected.

The CDR3 DNA sequence: TGTGCCAGCAGCACCAGCGGGAACACCGGGGAGCTGTTTTTT. Amino acids: CASSTSGNTGELFF. This sequence joins TRBV7-2 and TRBJ2-2; a weak D match, TRBD2 (5 bases). Germline lookup yields CDR1 SGHTA and CDR2 FQGNSA. With 5 bases removed from V and 1 base from J, the gap between germline ends came to 8 bases. The CDR3 has 14 residues.